These 5 T cell receptor beta chains were all obtained from the same sample, sequenced in a study of blood T cell repertoires in COVID-19. Only in-frame clones appear in the TCRdb table, and some are missing; sequencing was by immunoSEQ multiplex PCR. In the table there are over 200,000 clones, 70% to 90% of which are singletons. Specimen: PBMCs or T cells enriched from blood (not recorded which). These receptors were taken from a woman aged 50 to 60 in a cohort exposed to, infected with or recovered from COVID-19 (not recorded which).

The rearrangement links TRBV19 to TRBJ1-2, with 7 bases that match TRBD1. Germline V gene sequence: CDR1 LNHDA, CDR2 SQIVND (reference sequence). V dropped 6 bases and J dropped 2; count of bases not matched to a gene: 9. CDR3 length equals 15 residues. The CDR3 loop reads CASSQTLGQNYGYTF. CDR3 in DNA: TGTGCCAGTAGCCAGACCCTGGGACAGAACTATGGCTACACCTTC. Based on the CDR3 plus reference TRBV19 and TRBJ1-2, the full variable domain is DGGITQSPKYLFRKEGQNVTLSCEQNLNHDAMYWYRQDPGQGLRLIYYSQIVNDFQKGDIAEGYSVSREKKESFPLTVTSAQKNPTAFYLCASSQTLGQNYGYTFGSGTRLTVV.

The J gene is TRBJ2-3, the V gene TRBV5-1; the match to TRBD1 covers 7 bases. The CDR3 extends over 17 amino acids. The J segment lost 4 bases and the V segment lost 0 bases, leaving 11 bases of the junction unmatched. The germline V gene encodes CDR1 SGHRS and CDR2 YFSETQ. CDR3: CASSLGATGPGSDTQYF. For the CDR3, the DNA is TGCGCCAGCAGCTTGGGGGCGACAGGGCCCGGGTCAGATACGCAGTATTTT.

The chain uses TRBV5-1 and TRBJ2-5; 7 nucleotides line up with TRBD1. Germline CDR1 is SGHRS and CDR2 is YFSETQ. The length of the CDR3 is 15 residues. The J segment lost 3 bases and the V segment lost 1 base, leaving 6 bases of the junction unmatched. The CDR3, as DNA: TGCGCCAGCAGCTTGCAAACAGGGGTAAAAGAGACCCAGTACTTC. This encodes CASSLQTGVKETQYF.

The sample holds a few counts of this clone. The chain combines TRBV5-1 with TRBJ1-6, with D possibly being TRBD1 (5 bases). The V gene lost 3 bases and the J gene lost 10 bases, with 11 bases spanning the gap. Germline CDR1 reads SGHRS; CDR2 reads YFSETQ. This CDR3 is 13 amino acids long. The CDR3 here is CASSYEQGSPLHF. Here the CDR3 DNA reads TGCGCCAGCAGCTATGAGCAGGGATCACCCCTCCACTTT. Looking up the rest from reference TRBV5-1 and TRBJ1-6 gives the full variable domain: KAGVTQTPRYLIKTRGQQVTLSCSPISGHRSVSWYQQTPGQGLQFLFEYFSETQRNKGNFPGRFSGRQFSNSRSEMNVSTLELGDSALYLCASSYEQGSPLHFGNGTRLTVT.

The J gene is TRBJ1-1, the V gene TRBV27; no definite D call. CDR1 is MNHEY, CDR2 SMNVEV, per germline (reference sequence). Trimming removed 4 bases at V and 4 bases at J, with 10 bases between. CDR3 length equals 13 residues. The CDR3 sequence is CASSSPTITEAFF. DNA for the CDR3: TGTGCCAGCAGTTCCCCCACAATCACTGAAGCTTTCTTT.